This TCR beta chain is from a study of CXCR3-negative and CXCR3-positive naive CD8 T cells. Via 5' RACE with UMI labels, TRB cDNA libraries were prepared. TCRdb reprocessed the 5' RACE reads; each CDR3 protein has one entry and no DNA is given. The sample data list roughly 41,000 distinct CDR3 sequences. Study-level findings and limits: Partially decreased CXCR3 expression was recorded after cryopreservation, and fresh PBMCs were used in most assays. Memory, not naive, CXCR3-negative and CXCR3-positive cells differed in TRBV-TRBJ usage. No difference in surface CD5 was seen between naive subsets, and TCR strength was inferred from TRB CDR3 properties.

CDR1 is LNHNV, CDR2 YYDKDF, per germline (reference sequence). This CDR3 is built from 16 residues. Concerning this clonotype: Its matching antigen is unknown.

This clonotype originated in a human donor in good health. Some clones in this sample may be carry-over from other donors' samples. Material for sequencing was memory CD8+ T cells from blood. This chain joins TRBV15 and TRBJ1-4. The CDR3 loop is CATSEVRAGANEKLFF.